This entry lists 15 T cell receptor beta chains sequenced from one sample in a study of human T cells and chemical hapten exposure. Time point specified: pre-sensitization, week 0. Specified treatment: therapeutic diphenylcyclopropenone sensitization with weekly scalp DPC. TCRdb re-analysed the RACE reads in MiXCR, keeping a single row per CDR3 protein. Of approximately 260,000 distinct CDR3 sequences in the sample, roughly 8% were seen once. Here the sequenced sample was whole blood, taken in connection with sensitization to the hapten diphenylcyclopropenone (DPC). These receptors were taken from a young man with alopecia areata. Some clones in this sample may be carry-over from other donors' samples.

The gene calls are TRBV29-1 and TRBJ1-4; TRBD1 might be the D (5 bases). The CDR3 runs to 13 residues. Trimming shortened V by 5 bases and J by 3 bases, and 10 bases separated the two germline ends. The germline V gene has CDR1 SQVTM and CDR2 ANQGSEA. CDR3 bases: TGCAGCGTTCTGACAGCCTCTAATGAAAAACTGTTTTTT. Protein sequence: CSVLTASNEKLFF.

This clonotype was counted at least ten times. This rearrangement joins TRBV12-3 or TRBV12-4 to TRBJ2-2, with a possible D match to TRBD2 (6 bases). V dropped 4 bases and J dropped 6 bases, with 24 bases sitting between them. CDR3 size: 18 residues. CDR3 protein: CASSSFVGPRRGPGELFF. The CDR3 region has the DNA TGTGCCAGCAGTTCCTTCGTCGGGCCAAGGAGGGGTCCCGGGGAGCTGTTTTTT.

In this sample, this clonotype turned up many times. CDR3 amino acids: CASSLEAHYQPQHF. CDR3 bases: TGTGCCAGCAGTTTAGAAGCCCATTATCAGCCCCAGCATTTT. The chain carries TRBV12-3 or TRBV12-4 and TRBJ1-5, with no clear D. The V and J ends lost 1 base and 5 bases respectively, with 9 bases between them. This CDR3 has 14 residues.

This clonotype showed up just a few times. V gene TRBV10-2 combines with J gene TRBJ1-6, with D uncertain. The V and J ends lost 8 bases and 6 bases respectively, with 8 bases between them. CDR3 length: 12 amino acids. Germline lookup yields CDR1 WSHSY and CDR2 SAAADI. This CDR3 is CASGPGNSPLHF. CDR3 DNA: TGCGCCAGCGGGCCCGGTAATTCACCCCTCCACTTT.

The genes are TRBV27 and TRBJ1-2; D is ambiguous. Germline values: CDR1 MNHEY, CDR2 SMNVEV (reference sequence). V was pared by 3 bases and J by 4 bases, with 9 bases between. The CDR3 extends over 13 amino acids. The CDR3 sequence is CASSFSVGYGYTF. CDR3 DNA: TGTGCCAGCAGTTTCTCAGTCGGCTATGGCTACACCTTC.

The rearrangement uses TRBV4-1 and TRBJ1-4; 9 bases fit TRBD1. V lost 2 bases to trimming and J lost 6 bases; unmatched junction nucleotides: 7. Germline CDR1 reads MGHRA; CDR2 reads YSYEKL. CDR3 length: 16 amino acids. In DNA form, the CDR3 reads TGCGCCAGCAGCCAAAACAGGGGGCGCGTCGATGAAAAACTGTTTTTT. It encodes CASSQNRGRVDEKLFF.

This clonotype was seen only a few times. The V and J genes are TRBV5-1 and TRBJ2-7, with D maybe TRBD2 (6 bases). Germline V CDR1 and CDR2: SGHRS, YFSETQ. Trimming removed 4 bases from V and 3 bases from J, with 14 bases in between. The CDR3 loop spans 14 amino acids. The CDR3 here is CASSPGDPYYEQYF. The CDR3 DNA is TGCGCCAGCAGCCCGGGGGACCCTTACTACGAGCAGTACTTC.

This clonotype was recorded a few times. The CDR3 sequence is CASSGRQGNTEAFF. The CDR3 nucleotides are TGCGCCAGCAGCGGGAGACAGGGGAACACTGAAGCTTTCTTT. This chain connects TRBV5-1 to TRBJ1-1; 7 nucleotides align to TRBD1. V dropped 4 bases and J dropped 1; count of bases not matched to a gene: 4. The CDR3 loop spans 14 amino acids. Germline values: CDR1 SGHRS, CDR2 YFSETQ.

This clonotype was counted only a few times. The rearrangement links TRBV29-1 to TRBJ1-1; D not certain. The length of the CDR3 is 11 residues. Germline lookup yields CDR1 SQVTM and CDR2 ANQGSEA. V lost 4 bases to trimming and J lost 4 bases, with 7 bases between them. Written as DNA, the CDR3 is TGCAGCGTTGGTCGGATCACTGAAGCTTTCTTT. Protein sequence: CSVGRITEAFF.

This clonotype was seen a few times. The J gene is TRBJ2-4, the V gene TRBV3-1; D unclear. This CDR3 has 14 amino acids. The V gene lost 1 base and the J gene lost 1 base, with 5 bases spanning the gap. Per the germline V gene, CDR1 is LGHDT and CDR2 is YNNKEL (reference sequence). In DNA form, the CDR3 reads TGTGCCAGCAGCCAAGGGGTGGCCAAAAACATTCAGTACTTC. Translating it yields CASSQGVAKNIQYF.

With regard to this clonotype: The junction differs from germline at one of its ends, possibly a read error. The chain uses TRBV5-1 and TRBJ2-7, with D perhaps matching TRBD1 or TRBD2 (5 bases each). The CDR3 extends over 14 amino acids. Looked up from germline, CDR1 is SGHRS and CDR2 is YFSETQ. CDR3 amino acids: CTSSLWQGPYEQYF. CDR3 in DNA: TGCACCAGCAGCTTATGGCAGGGACCCTACGAGCAGTACTTC.

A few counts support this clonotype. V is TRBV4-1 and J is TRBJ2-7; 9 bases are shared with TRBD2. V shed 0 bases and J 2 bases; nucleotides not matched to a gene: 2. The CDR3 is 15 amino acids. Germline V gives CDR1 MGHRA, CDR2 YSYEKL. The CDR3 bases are TGCGCCAGCAGCCAAGACGGCGGGGGGGCCTACGAGCAGTACTTC. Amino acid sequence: CASSQDGGGAYEQYF.

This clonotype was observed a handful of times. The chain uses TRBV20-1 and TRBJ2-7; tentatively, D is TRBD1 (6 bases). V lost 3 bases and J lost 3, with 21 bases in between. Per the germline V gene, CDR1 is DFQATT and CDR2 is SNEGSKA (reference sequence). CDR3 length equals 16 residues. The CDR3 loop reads CSASRAGDANLYEQYF. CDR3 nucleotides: TGCAGTGCTAGTAGGGCAGGGGACGCAAACCTCTACGAGCAGTACTTC.

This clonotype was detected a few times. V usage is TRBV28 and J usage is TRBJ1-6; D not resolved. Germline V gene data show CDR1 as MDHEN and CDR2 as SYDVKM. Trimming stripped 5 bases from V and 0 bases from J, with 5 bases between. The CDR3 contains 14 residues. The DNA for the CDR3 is TGTGCCAGCAGTAAGAGCTCCTATAATTCACCCCTCCACTTT. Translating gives CASSKSSYNSPLHF.

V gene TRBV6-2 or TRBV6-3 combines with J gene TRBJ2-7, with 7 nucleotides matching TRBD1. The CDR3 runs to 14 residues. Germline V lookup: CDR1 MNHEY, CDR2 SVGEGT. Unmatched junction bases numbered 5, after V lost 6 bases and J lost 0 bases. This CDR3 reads CASRRTGFSYEQYV. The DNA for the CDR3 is TGTGCCAGCAGAAGGACAGGCTTCTCCTACGAGCAGTACGTC.